What follows are 24 T cell receptor beta chains derived from one specimen sequenced in a study of T-cell reconstitution after alpha-beta-depleted transplantation in children. Preparation of the TCRbeta library used unique molecular identifiers. TCRdb re-derived calls from the PCR reads in MiXCR, one entry per CDR3 protein. Of a few hundred thousand distinct CDR3 sequences listed, about 9.4% are singletons. The sequencing here drew on PBMCs, taken before TCRalphabeta/CD19-depleted stem cell transplant. These receptors all come from a boy under three years old with acute myeloid leukemia, due to receive a stem cell transplant.

As regards this clonotype: Likely a read error: the CDR3 ends without its conserved phenylalanine or tryptophan. V usage is TRBV9 and J usage is TRBJ2-7, with 8 bases that match TRBD2. The CDR3 has 16 residues. The V and J ends lost 0 bases and 3 bases, in that order; junction bases with no gene match: 8. Germline loops: CDR1 SGDLS, CDR2 YYNGEE. CDR3 in DNA: TGTGCCAGCAGCGTAGGTGGCGGGGGGAATGGCTACGAGCAGTACCTC. It yields the protein CASSVGGGGNGYEQYL.

This clonotype was seen many times. The chain couples TRBV29-1 to TRBJ1-3; tentative D call: TRBD1 (6 bases). Germline CDR1 is SQVTM and CDR2 is ANQGSEA. Trimming stripped 4 bases from V and 0 bases from J, with 16 bases between. This CDR3 is 16 amino acids long. The CDR3 here is CSVVQGTTLSGNTIYF. CDR3 nucleotide sequence: TGCAGCGTTGTCCAGGGGACTACTCTCTCTGGAAACACCATATATTTT.

This clonotype was observed many times. The V call is TRBV5-4, the J call TRBJ2-3, with TRBD2 as a possible D gene (5 bases). This CDR3 has 14 residues. Germline lookup yields CDR1 SGHNT and CDR2 YYREEE (reference sequence). The germline V and J ends were trimmed by 2 bases and 3 bases, with 10 bases remaining between them. CDR3 sequence reads: CASSLLETTDTQYF. CDR3 bases: TGTGCCAGCAGCTTACTAGAAACAACAGATACGCAGTATTTT.

This clonotype was detected only a few times. The chain has TRBV11-2 and TRBJ2-3; 7 nucleotides align to TRBD2. Germline trimming cut 4 bases from V and 2 bases from J; bases unmatched to any gene: 9. CDR1 and CDR2 from the germline V gene are SGHAT and FQNNGV. The CDR3 is made up of 16 amino acids. CDR3 region: CASSSRTRDLTDTQYF. The CDR3 nucleotides are TGTGCCAGCAGCTCCAGGACTAGGGACCTCACAGATACGCAGTATTTT.

This clonotype showed up many times. The genes are TRBV5-1 and TRBJ2-5; D might be TRBD1 or TRBD2, each matching 5 bases. The CDR3 covers 14 residues. From germline, CDR1 is SGHRS and CDR2 YFSETQ. Trimming removed 0 bases at V and 4 bases at J, with 10 bases between. The CDR3 is CASSLGTGPETQYF. For the CDR3, the DNA is TGCGCCAGCAGCTTGGGGACGGGGCCAGAGACCCAGTACTTC. Full variable domain (missing parts from reference TRBV5-1 and TRBJ2-5): KAGVTQTPRYLIKTRGQQVTLSCSPISGHRSVSWYQQTPGQGLQFLFEYFSETQRNKGNFPGRFSGRQFSNSRSEMNVSTLELGDSALYLCASSLGTGPETQYFGPGTRLLVL.

The table lists this clonotype with many counts. The chain joins TRBV7-3 to TRBJ2-1, with D possibly being TRBD1 (5 bases). CDR3 length: 14 amino acids. V was shortened by 0 bases and J by 9 bases, with 12 bases between the two germline ends. Germline V gene sequence: CDR1 SGHTA, CDR2 FQGTGA. The CDR3 nucleotides are TGTGCCAGCAGCTTAACGCCAGGGATGGGTGAGCAGTTCTTC. It specifies CASSLTPGMGEQFF.

This clonotype has ten or more counts. V gene TRBV6-6 combines with J gene TRBJ1-2, with a possible D match to TRBD1 (6 bases). Germline CDR1 is MNHNY and CDR2 is SVGAGI (reference sequence). The V gene lost 8 bases and the J gene lost 5 bases, with 12 bases spanning the gap. This CDR3 region has 12 residues. The CDR3 DNA sequence: TGTGCCAGCGGCGGGACATCTTATGGCTACACCTTC. It encodes CASGGTSYGYTF.

Details on this clonotype: This may be a read error: a much more frequent sequence differs by one nucleotide. This sequence joins TRBV12-3 or TRBV12-4 and TRBJ2-3; D is uncertain. Trimming took off 2 bases at V and 6 bases at J, with 15 bases between the two ends. The length of the CDR3 is 15 residues. CDR3 DNA sequence: TGTGCCAGCAGTTTAAGCCGGGCGAGGTCGGATACGCAGTATTTT. Protein sequence: CASSLSRARSDTQYF.

Details on this clonotype: Since a much larger clone is just one base distant, this may be a read error. The V and J genes are TRBV3-1 and TRBJ2-1; D perhaps matches TRBD2 (6 bases). CDR1 and CDR2 from the germline V gene are LGHDT and YNNKEL (reference sequence). V lost 3 bases, J lost 11 bases, and 14 bases lay in between. This CDR3 is 13 amino acids long. CDR3 DNA: TGTGCCAGCAGCCACAGCACGGGGGATCAGCAGTTCTTC. It is translated as CASSHSTGDQQFF.

The chain combines TRBV9 with TRBJ2-1; D remains unclear. The germline gives CDR1 SGDLS, CDR2 YYNGEE. V lost 1 base and J lost 7, with 18 bases in between. The CDR3 runs 16 residues. Written as DNA, the CDR3 is TGTGCCAGCAGCGTAACGCCCTCGGGTAGGGCAAATGAGCAGTTCTTC. It yields the protein CASSVTPSGRANEQFF. Using reference TRBV9 and TRBJ2-1 for the parts outside the CDR3, the full variable domain is DSGVTQTPKHLITATGQRVTLRCSPRSGDLSVYWYQQSLDQGLQFLIQYYNGEERAKGNILERFSAQQFPDLHSELNLSSLELGDSALYFCASSVTPSGRANEQFFGPGTRLTVL.

This clonotype appeared many times. The chain uses TRBV9 and TRBJ2-1; D tentatively reads TRBD1 or TRBD2 (5 bases each). V lost 4 bases and J 9 bases, leaving 17 bases between the germline ends. This CDR3 has 14 residues. CDR1 and CDR2 (germline): SGDLS, YYNGEE. The CDR3 spells CASSPFGTAIEQFF. The DNA for the CDR3 is TGTGCCAGCAGCCCCTTCGGGACGGCGATTGAGCAGTTCTTC.

In this sample, this clonotype turned up a few times. The chain couples TRBV5-1 to TRBJ2-5, with D perhaps matching TRBD2 (5 bases). Trimming shortened V by 1 base and J by 3 bases, and 13 bases separated the two germline ends. Germline V gives CDR1 SGHRS, CDR2 YFSETQ. This CDR3 region has 15 residues. CDR3 residues: CASSLPQGAEETQYF. The CDR3 DNA sequence: TGCGCCAGCAGCTTGCCTCAAGGAGCGGAAGAGACCCAGTACTTC.

The J gene is TRBJ2-1, the V gene TRBV6-1, with TRBD2 matching 8 bases. Trimming removed 5 bases from V and 2 bases from J; junction bases left unmatched: 8. The CDR3 totals 16 residues. Per the germline V gene, CDR1 is MNHNS and CDR2 is SASEGT. The CDR3 loop is CASSPMTSATYNEQFF. The CDR3 coding sequence is TGTGCCAGCAGTCCAATGACTAGCGCCACCTACAATGAGCAGTTCTTC.

This clonotype was counted a few times. The J gene is TRBJ1-5, the V gene TRBV23-1; no clear D gene. TRBV23-1 is an ORF, and what it does is uncertain. The ends were cut back, 3 bases at V and 0 bases at J, with 9 bases in the middle. This CDR3 has 15 residues. CDR3 protein: CASSQGVHSNQPQHF. The CDR3 DNA sequence: TGCGCCAGCAGTCAGGGCGTTCATAGCAATCAGCCCCAGCATTTT.

Ten or more counts support this clonotype. The J gene is TRBJ2-7, the V gene TRBV7-2; weak D call: TRBD1 (6 bases). The V gene's germline CDR1 is SGHTA and CDR2 FQGNSA. Trimming stripped 5 bases from V and 0 bases from J, with 11 bases between. CDR3 length equals 14 residues. CDR3 protein: CASSPKGVSYEQYF. CDR3 bases: TGTGCCAGCAGCCCGAAGGGGGTCTCCTACGAGCAGTACTTC.

The chain combines TRBV5-4 with TRBJ2-7; D possibly corresponds to TRBD1 (5 bases). The germline V and J ends were trimmed by 2 bases and 2 bases, with 11 bases remaining between them. The CDR3 totals 14 residues. The V gene's germline CDR1 is SGHNT and CDR2 YYREEE (reference sequence). The CDR3: CASSFQGPTYEQYF. CDR3 nucleotides: TGTGCCAGCAGCTTTCAGGGTCCTACCTACGAGCAGTACTTC.

The chain carries TRBV10-3 and TRBJ1-3; maybe TRBD1 (6 bases). Deletions cut 11 bases from V and 2 bases from J, with 13 bases between. The CDR3 extends over 13 amino acids. Per germline, CDR1 ENHRY and CDR2 SYGVKD. In nucleotides, the CDR3 is TGTGCCGTGAGGGGGTCGCCTGGAAACACCATATATTTT. It is translated as CAVRGSPGNTIYF.

This clonotype occurred many times. This chain connects TRBV6-2 or TRBV6-3 to TRBJ1-5, with D unclear. The CDR3 is made up of 14 amino acids. Trimming cost V 2 bases and J 3 bases, with 8 bases left between them. CDR1 is MNHEY, CDR2 SVGEGT, per germline. CDR3 DNA sequence: TGTGCCAGCAGTTACCACCTTCTCAATCAGCCCCAGCATTTT. The encoded protein is CASSYHLLNQPQHF.

This clonotype occurred many times. This sequence joins TRBV6-2 or TRBV6-3 and TRBJ2-3; 7 nucleotides match TRBD2. CDR3 length: 14 residues. Losses at the gene ends were 2 bases for V and 4 bases for J; bases not matched to a gene: 3. Germline V gene lookup returns CDR1 MNHEY and CDR2 SVGEGT. The CDR3 DNA sequence: TGTGCCAGCAGTTACCCCCGGGAGGCAGATACGCAGTATTTT. It encodes CASSYPREADTQYF.

Regarding this clonotype: This sequence may be a read error, since a much larger clone differs from it by one base. This chain connects TRBV10-3 to TRBJ2-4; D is uncertain. The germline V and J ends were trimmed by 2 bases and 5 bases, with 7 bases remaining between them. This CDR3 comprises 13 residues. The germline gives CDR1 ENHRY, CDR2 SYGVKD. The CDR3 spells CAISEGVENIQYF. DNA for the CDR3: TGTGCCATCAGTGAGGGGGTCGAAAACATTCAGTACTTC.

This clonotype was detected many times. This sequence joins TRBV7-2 and TRBJ1-5; D unresolved. Trimming pared 1 base from V and 3 bases from J, leaving 13 bases between. The CDR3 contains 16 residues. Germline lookup yields CDR1 SGHTA and CDR2 FQGNSA. The CDR3 loop is CASSLVQVFNNQPQHF. The CDR3 coding sequence is TGTGCCAGCAGCTTAGTGCAGGTTTTTAACAATCAGCCCCAGCATTTT. The whole variable domain, filled in from reference TRBV7-2 and TRBJ1-5, reads GAGVSQSPSNKVTEKGKDVELRCDPISGHTALYWYRQSLGQGLEFLIYFQGNSAPDKSGLPSDRFSAERTGGSVSTLTIQRTQQEDSAVYLCASSLVQVFNNQPQHFGDGTRLSIL.

This clonotype was seen a few times. The V and J genes are TRBV19 and TRBJ1-5; D is undetermined. The V and J ends lost 5 bases and 4 bases respectively, with 12 bases between them. This CDR3 spans 14 amino acids. Germline CDR1 is LNHDA and CDR2 is SQIVND (reference sequence). In DNA, the CDR3 is TGTGCCAGTAGTGCGGGCCTGTCTAATCAGCCCCAGCATTTT. Protein sequence: CASSAGLSNQPQHF.

This clonotype has at least ten counts. V and J are TRBV7-3 and TRBJ1-1; D unclear. CDR1 and CDR2 from the germline V gene are SGHTA and FQGTGA. The CDR3 is 14 amino acids. The V gene lost 5 bases and the J gene lost 2 bases, with 12 bases spanning the gap. CDR3 sequence (DNA): TGTGCCAGCAGCCCTGGTATGGCCAACACTGAAGCTTTCTTT. Amino acid sequence: CASSPGMANTEAFF.

This clonotype was observed many times. The CDR3 loop reads CATSADRHSGANVLTF. CDR3 DNA: TGTGCCACCAGCGCGGACAGGCACTCTGGGGCCAACGTCCTGACTTTC. This chain joins TRBV15 and TRBJ2-6, with TRBD1 matching over 7 bases. Germline CDR1 LNHNV, CDR2 YYDKDF (reference sequence). The CDR3 totals 16 residues. Losses at the gene ends were 5 bases for V and 0 bases for J; bases not matched to a gene: 4. Together with reference TRBV15 and TRBJ2-6, the CDR3 gives the full variable domain: DAMVIQNPRYQVTQFGKPVTLSCSQTLNHNVMYWYQQKSSQAPKLLFHYYDKDFNNEADTPDNFQSRRPNTSFCFLDIRSPGLGDTAMYLCATSADRHSGANVLTFGAGSRLTVL.